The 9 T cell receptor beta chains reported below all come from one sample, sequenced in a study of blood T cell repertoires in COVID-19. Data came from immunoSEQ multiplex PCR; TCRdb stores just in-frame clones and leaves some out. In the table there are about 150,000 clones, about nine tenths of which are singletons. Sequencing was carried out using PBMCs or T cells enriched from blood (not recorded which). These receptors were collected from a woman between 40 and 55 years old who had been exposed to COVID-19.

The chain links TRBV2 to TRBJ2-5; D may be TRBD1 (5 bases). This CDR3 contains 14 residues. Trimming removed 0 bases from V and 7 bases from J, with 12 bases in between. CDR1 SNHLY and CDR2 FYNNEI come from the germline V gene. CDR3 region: CASSEASRVGTQYF. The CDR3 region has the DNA TGTGCCAGCAGTGAAGCTTCCAGGGTAGGGACCCAGTACTTC.

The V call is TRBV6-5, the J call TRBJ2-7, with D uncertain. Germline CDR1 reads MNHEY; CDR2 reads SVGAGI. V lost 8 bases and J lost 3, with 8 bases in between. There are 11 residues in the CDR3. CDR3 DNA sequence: TGTGCCAGCGGCCCGGGCTACGAGCAGTACTTC. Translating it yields CASGPGYEQYF.

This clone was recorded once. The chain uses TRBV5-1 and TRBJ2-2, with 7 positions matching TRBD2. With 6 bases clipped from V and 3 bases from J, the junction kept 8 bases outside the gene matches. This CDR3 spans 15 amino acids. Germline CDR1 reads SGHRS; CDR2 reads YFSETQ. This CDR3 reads CASKRRESDTGELFF. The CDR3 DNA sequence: TGCGCCAGCAAACGGCGGGAGTCAGACACCGGGGAGCTGTTTTTT. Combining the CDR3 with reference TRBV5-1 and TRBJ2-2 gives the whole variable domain KAGVTQTPRYLIKTRGQQVTLSCSPISGHRSVSWYQQTPGQGLQFLFEYFSETQRNKGNFPGRFSGRQFSNSRSEMNVSTLELGDSALYLCASKRRESDTGELFFGEGSRLTVL.

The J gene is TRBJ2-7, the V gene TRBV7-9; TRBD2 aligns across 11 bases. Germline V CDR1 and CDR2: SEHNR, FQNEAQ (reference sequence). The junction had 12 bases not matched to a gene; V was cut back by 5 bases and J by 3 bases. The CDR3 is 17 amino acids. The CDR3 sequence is CASSQTSGATNDYEQYF. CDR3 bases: TGTGCCAGCAGCCAGACTAGCGGGGCCACCAATGACTACGAGCAGTACTTC.

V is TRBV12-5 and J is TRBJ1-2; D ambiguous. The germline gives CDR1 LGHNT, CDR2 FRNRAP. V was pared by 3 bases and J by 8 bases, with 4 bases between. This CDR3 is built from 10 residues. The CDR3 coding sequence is TGTGCTAGTGGTTTACGGGGCTACACCTTC. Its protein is CASGLRGYTF.

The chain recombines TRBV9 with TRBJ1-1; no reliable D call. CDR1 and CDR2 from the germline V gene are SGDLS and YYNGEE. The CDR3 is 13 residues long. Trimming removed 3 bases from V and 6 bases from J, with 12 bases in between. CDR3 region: CASSAHGWAEAFF. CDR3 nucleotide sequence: TGTGCCAGCAGCGCTCACGGGTGGGCTGAAGCTTTCTTT.

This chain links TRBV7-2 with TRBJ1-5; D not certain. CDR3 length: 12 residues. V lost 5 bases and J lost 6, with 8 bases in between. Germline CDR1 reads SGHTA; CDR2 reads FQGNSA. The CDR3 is CASSASGQPQHF. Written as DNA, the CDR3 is TGTGCCAGCAGCGCAAGCGGTCAGCCCCAGCATTTT.

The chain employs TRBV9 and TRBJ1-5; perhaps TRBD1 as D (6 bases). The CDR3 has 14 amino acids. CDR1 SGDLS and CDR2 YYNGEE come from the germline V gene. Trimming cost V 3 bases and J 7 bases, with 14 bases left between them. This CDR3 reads CASSEAQGGQPQHF. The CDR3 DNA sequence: TGTGCCAGCAGCGAAGCACAGGGTGGCCAGCCCCAGCATTTT.

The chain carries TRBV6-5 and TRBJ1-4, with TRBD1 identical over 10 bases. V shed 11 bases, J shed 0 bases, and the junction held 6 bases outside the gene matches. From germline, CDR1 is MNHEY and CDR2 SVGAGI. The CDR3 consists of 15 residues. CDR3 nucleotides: TGTGCCGGCCGGGACAGGGGTGCAACTAATGAAAAACTGTTTTTT. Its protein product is CAGRDRGATNEKLFF.